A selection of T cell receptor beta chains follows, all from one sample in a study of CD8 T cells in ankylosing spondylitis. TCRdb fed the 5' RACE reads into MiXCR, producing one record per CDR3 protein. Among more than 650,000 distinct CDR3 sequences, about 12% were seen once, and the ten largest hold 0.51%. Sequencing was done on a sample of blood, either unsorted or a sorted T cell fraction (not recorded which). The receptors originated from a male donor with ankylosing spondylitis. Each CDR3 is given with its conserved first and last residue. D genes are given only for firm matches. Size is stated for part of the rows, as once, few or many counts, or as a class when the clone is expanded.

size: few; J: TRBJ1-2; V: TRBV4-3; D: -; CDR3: CASSPLGWEGNYGYTF; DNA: TGCGCCAGCAGCCCCTTGGGATGGGAGGGAAACTATGGCTACACCTTC
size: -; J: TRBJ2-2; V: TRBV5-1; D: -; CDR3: CASSWAGSTGELFF; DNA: TGCGCCAGCAGCTGGGCAGGCAGCACCGGGGAGCTGTTTTTT
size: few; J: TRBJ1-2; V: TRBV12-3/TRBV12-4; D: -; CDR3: CASSFIGVYGYTF; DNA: TGTGCCAGCAGTTTTATTGGGGTCTATGGCTACACCTTC
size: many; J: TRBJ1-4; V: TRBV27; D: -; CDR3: CASSLKGVASRLFF; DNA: TGTGCCAGCAGTTTGAAGGGGGTCGCGAGTAGACTGTTTTTT
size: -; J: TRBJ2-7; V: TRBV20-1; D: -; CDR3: CSARDIDYEQYF; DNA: TGCAGTGCCAGGGACATCGACTACGAGCAGTACTTC
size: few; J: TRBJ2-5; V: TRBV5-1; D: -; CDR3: CASSLLGVWETQYF; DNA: TGCGCCAGCAGCTTATTAGGCGTCTGGGAGACCCAGTACTTC
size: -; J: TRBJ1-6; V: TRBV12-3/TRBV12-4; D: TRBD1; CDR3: CASSLEGAGSPLHF; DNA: TGTGCCAGCAGTTTAGAGGGGGCCGGGTCACCCCTCCACTTT
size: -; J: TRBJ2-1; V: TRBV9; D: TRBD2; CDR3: CASSAGRAYNEQFF; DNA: TGTGCCAGCAGCGCTGGGAGGGCCTACAATGAGCAGTTCTTC
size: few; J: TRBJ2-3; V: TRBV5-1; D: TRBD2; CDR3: CASSSRTSLGTDTQYF; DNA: TGCGCCAGCAGCTCCAGGACTAGCTTAGGCACAGATACGCAGTATTTT
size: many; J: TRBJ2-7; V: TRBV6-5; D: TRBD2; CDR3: CASSYGSSGGTSYEQYF; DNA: TGTGCCAGCAGTTACGGGAGTAGCGGGGGTACCTCCTACGAGCAGTACTTC
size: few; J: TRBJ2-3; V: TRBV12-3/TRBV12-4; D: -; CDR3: CASRPDRTGGTDTQYF; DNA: TGTGCCAGCAGGCCTGACAGGACTGGGGGCACAGATACGCAGTATTTT
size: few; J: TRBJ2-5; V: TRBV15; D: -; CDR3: CATSRDLPREETQYF; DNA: TGTGCCACCAGCAGAGATCTGCCCAGGGAGGAGACCCAGTACTTC
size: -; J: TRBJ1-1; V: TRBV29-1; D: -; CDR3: CSAMTRSLNEAFF; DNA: TGCAGCGCTATGACCCGATCCCTAAATGAAGCTTTCTTT
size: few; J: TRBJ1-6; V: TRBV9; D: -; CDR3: CASSADRYNSPLHF; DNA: TGTGCCAGCAGCGCCGACAGATATAATTCACCCCTCCACTTT
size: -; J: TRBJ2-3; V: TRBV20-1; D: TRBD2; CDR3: CSARLSPAGGQDTQYF; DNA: TGCAGTGCTAGACTGAGCCCAGCGGGAGGGCAAGATACGCAGTATTTT
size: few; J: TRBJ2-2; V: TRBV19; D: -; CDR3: CASSIAARAFTFNTGELFF; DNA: TGTGCCAGTAGTATAGCGGCCAGGGCCTTTACCTTTAACACCGGGGAGCTGTTTTTT
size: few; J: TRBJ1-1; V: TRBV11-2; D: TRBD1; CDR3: CASSRGQGGRDTEAFF; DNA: TGTGCCAGCAGCCGTGGACAGGGGGGAAGGGACACTGAAGCTTTCTTT
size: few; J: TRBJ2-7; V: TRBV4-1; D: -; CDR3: CASSQVRGGRSYEQYF; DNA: TGCGCCAGCAGCCAAGTAAGGGGCGGCCGCTCCTACGAGCAGTACTTC
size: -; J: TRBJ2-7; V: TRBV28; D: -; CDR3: CASSLWTSEGEQYF; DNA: TGTGCCAGCAGTTTATGGACTAGTGAAGGCGAGCAGTACTTC
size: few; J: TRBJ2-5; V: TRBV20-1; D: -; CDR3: CSAGSETQYF; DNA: TGCAGTGCAGGGTCGGAGACCCAGTACTTC
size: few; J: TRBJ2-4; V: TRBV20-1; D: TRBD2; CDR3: CSARDPGGIGDIQYF; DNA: TGCAGTGCTAGAGATCCGGGGGGGATCGGGGACATTCAGTACTTC
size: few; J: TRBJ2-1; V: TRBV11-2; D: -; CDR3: CASSPGGPEGEQFF; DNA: TGTGCCAGCAGCCCCGGGGGACCTGAGGGTGAGCAGTTCTTC
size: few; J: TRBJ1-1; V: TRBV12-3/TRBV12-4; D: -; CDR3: CASSHHAGRNTEAFF; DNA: TGTGCCAGCAGCCACCATGCAGGACGGAACACTGAAGCTTTCTTT
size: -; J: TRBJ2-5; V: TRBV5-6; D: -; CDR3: CASSPQQGMETQYF; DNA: TGTGCCAGCAGCCCGCAACAGGGTATGGAGACCCAGTACTTC
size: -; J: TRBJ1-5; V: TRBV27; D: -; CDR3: CASGFLHQPQHF; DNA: TGTGCCAGCGGGTTTTTGCATCAGCCCCAGCATTTT
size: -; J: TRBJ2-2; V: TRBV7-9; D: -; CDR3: CASSLRSVGTGELFF; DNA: TGTGCCAGCAGCTTAAGGAGTGTGGGCACCGGGGAGCTGTTTTTT
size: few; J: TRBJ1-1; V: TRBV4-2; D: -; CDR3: CASSQDQTLNTEAFF; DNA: TGTGCCAGCAGCCAAGATCAGACCTTGAACACTGAAGCTTTCTTT
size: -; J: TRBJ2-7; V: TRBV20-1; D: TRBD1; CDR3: CSARDGQGGNYEQYF; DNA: TGCAGTGCTAGAGACGGACAGGGGGGAAACTACGAGCAGTACTTC
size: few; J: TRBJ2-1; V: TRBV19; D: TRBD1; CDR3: CASSQRQGAKRHNEQFF; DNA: TGTGCCAGTAGTCAACGACAGGGGGCTAAGAGACACAATGAGCAGTTCTTC
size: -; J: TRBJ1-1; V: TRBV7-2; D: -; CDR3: CASSLSVYTEAFF; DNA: TGTGCCAGCAGCTTAAGCGTTTACACTGAAGCTTTCTTT
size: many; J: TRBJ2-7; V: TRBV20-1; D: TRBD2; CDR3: CSAPSGTSYEQYF; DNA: TGCAGTGCCCCTAGCGGGACTTCCTACGAGCAGTACTTC
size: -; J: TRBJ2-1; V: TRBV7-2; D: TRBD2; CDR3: CASSFQRGLDEQFF; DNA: TGTGCCAGCAGCTTCCAGCGGGGTTTAGATGAGCAGTTCTTC